This entry lists 28 T cell receptor beta chains sequenced from one sample in a study of T cell responses to AZD1222 COVID-19 vaccine. Libraries were prepared by immunoSEQ multiplex PCR; TCRdb keeps only in-frame clonotypes and omits some of them. The sample has more than 80,000 clones, about 90% seen once. The starting material was peripheral blood, obtained 28 days after the second AZD1222 dose. The receptors were gathered from an adult who received the AZD1222 COVID-19 vaccine.

A few counts support this clone. Additional DNA sequences in this sample encode the identical CDR3. This chain uses TRBV2 with TRBJ2-7; TRBD1 matches at 7 bases. Germline trimming cut 2 bases from V and 1 base from J; bases unmatched to any gene: 2. The germline gives CDR1 SNHLY, CDR2 FYNNEI. This CDR3 spans 14 amino acids. The CDR3 is CASSEQGESYEQYF. As DNA, the CDR3 is TGTGCCAGCAGTGAACAGGGGGAGTCCTACGAGCAGTACTTC. Complete variable domain (other parts from reference TRBV2 and TRBJ2-7): EPEVTQTPSHQVTQMGQEVILRCVPISNHLYFYWYRQILGQKVEFLVSFYNNEISEKSEIFDDQFSVERPDGSNFTLKIRSTKLEDSAMYFCASSEQGESYEQYFGPGTRLTVT.

The chain is built from TRBV7-8 and TRBJ1-1, with D hard to call. The germline V gene has CDR1 SGHVS and CDR2 FQNEAQ. This CDR3 is built from 13 residues. Between the trimmed V and J ends, which lost 0 bases and 5 bases, there was a span of 7 bases. The CDR3 spells CASSLAGYTEAFF. The CDR3, as DNA: TGTGCCAGCAGCTTAGCGGGGTATACTGAAGCTTTCTTT.

DNA of the CDR3: TGTGCCAGCAGTGACCGGACAAAGTACGAGCAGTACTTC. It specifies CASSDRTKYEQYF. The genes are TRBV6-1 and TRBJ2-7, with D possibly TRBD1 on 5 matching bases. This CDR3 spans 13 amino acids. Germline values: CDR1 MNHNS, CDR2 SASEGT. Between the trimmed V and J ends, which lost 3 bases and 4 bases, there was a span of 10 bases.

The rearrangement uses TRBV7-6 and TRBJ2-7; TRBD1 matches 10 bases. Germline CDR1 SGHVS, CDR2 FNYEAQ. Unmatched junction bases numbered 10, after V lost 2 bases and J lost 6 bases. The CDR3 runs to 16 residues. The CDR3 bases are TGTGCCAGCAGCTTAAAGGCCGGGACAGGGGCCCTCGAGCAGTACTTC. It is translated as CASSLKAGTGALEQYF.

J is TRBJ1-4 and V is TRBV29-1; D not certain. CDR3 length: 12 residues. Germline loops: CDR1 SQVTM, CDR2 ANQGSEA. V was trimmed by 1 base and J by 9 bases, leaving 9 bases between them. The CDR3 spells CSVEGRTKKLFF. CDR3 nucleotide sequence: TGCAGCGTTGAAGGACGGACGAAAAAACTGTTTTTT.

The V call is TRBV4-1, the J call TRBJ1-1; perhaps TRBD1 as D (6 bases). CDR1 is MGHRA, CDR2 YSYEKL, per germline. The CDR3 is made up of 15 amino acids. Trimming took 1 base from V and 0 from J, leaving 9 bases between them. CDR3 loop: CASSQAQGMNTEAFF. CDR3 nucleotide sequence: TGCGCCAGCAGCCAAGCTCAGGGGATGAACACTGAAGCTTTCTTT.

A few counts support this clone. The CDR3 here is CASSHAPRREAFF. In DNA form, the CDR3 reads TGTGCCAGCAGTCACGCCCCACGGCGAGAAGCTTTCTTT. J is TRBJ1-1 and V is TRBV6-2 or TRBV6-3; no firm D call. This CDR3 spans 13 amino acids. Trimming shortened V by 5 bases and J by 8 bases, and 15 bases separated the two germline ends. The V gene's germline CDR1 is MNHEY and CDR2 SVGEGT.

The rearrangement links TRBV12-3 or TRBV12-4 to TRBJ2-1; 7 bases map to TRBD2. Germline trimming cut 3 bases from V and 8 bases from J; bases unmatched to any gene: 1. The CDR3 covers 12 residues. The CDR3 spells CASSFAGDEQFF. CDR3 nucleotides: TGTGCCAGCAGTTTCGCGGGGGATGAGCAGTTCTTC.

V is TRBV5-1 and J is TRBJ2-1; no definite D call. Germline V gene lookup returns CDR1 SGHRS and CDR2 YFSETQ. V shed 4 bases and J shed 10 bases, with 12 bases lying between them. The length of the CDR3 is 12 residues. In nucleotides, the CDR3 is TGCGCCAGCAGCCCCTCGCTTGGAGAGCAGTTCTTC. The encoded protein is CASSPSLGEQFF.

This chain joins TRBV6-1 and TRBJ1-3; a weak D match, TRBD1 (5 bases). Germline loops: CDR1 MNHNS, CDR2 SASEGT. The length of the CDR3 is 15 residues. Trimming pared 2 bases from V and 2 bases from J, leaving 10 bases between. CDR3 amino acids: CASSERGGAGNTIYF. The CDR3 DNA is TGTGCCAGCAGTGAACGTGGGGGGGCTGGAAACACCATATATTTT.

The chain links TRBV6-1 to TRBJ1-1; TRBD1 matches 9 bases. From germline, CDR1 is MNHNS and CDR2 SASEGT. The CDR3 is 15 residues long. J gave up 4 bases and V 3 bases, and 6 bases lay outside the gene matches. The CDR3 DNA follows: TGTGCCAGCAGTGATACCGGGACAGGGTTCACTGAAGCTTTCTTT. Encoded protein: CASSDTGTGFTEAFF.

The chain recombines TRBV20-1 with TRBJ2-1, with D tentatively TRBD1 (5 bases). Germline assignment: CDR1 DFQATT and CDR2 SNEGSKA (reference sequence). The germline V and J ends were trimmed by 5 bases and 7 bases, with 9 bases remaining between them. The CDR3 spans 11 residues. The CDR3 sequence is CSALGENEQFF. The CDR3 bases are TGCAGTGCTTTAGGGGAAAATGAGCAGTTCTTC.

The rearrangement joins TRBV28 to TRBJ1-6; 10 positions agree with TRBD1. The CDR3 totals 15 residues. Germline assignment: CDR1 MDHEN and CDR2 SYDVKM. V was clipped by 5 bases and J by 7 bases; unmatched bases: 5. DNA of the CDR3: TGTGCCAGCAGTCCAGGACAGGGGGGGAATTCACCCCTCCACTTT. This gives the protein CASSPGQGGNSPLHF.

The chain recombines TRBV6-5 with TRBJ2-7; 7 bases fit TRBD2. Germline CDR1 MNHEY, CDR2 SVGAGI. This CDR3 is built from 16 residues. The V segment lost 0 bases and the J segment 1 base; nucleotides outside the gene matches: 6. For the CDR3, the DNA is TGTGCCAGCAGTTACTCGACGGGCGGGGGTTCCTACGAGCAGTACTTC. Translated: CASSYSTGGGSYEQYF.

This clone is a singleton in its sample. This chain uses TRBV6-2 or TRBV6-3 with TRBJ2-3; the match to TRBD2 covers 7 bases. The junction had 8 bases not matched to a gene; V was cut back by 5 bases and J by 3 bases. CDR3 length: 15 residues. The germline CDR1 and CDR2 sequences are MNHEY and SVGEGT. The CDR3 sequence is CASSTLATGTDTQYF. CDR3 DNA: TGTGCCAGCAGTACACTAGCGACTGGGACAGATACGCAGTATTTT.

CDR3 amino acids: CASSSKLATDTQYF. In nucleotides, the CDR3 is TGTGCCAGCAGCTCCAAACTCGCCACAGATACGCAGTATTTT. V and J are TRBV5-4 and TRBJ2-3; D gene unclear. Trimming shortened V by 3 bases and J by 2 bases, and 10 bases separated the two germline ends. This CDR3 comprises 14 residues. Per the germline V gene, CDR1 is SGHNT and CDR2 is YYREEE (reference sequence). The complete variable domain, with remaining parts taken from reference TRBV5-4 and TRBJ2-3, reads ETGVTQSPTHLIKTRGQQVTLRCSSQSGHNTVSWYQQALGQGPQFIFQYYREEENGRGNFPPRFSGLQFPNYSSELNVNALELDDSALYLCASSSKLATDTQYFGPGTRLTVL.

This clone was counted once. As DNA, the CDR3 is TGTGCCAGTGGTGAGGGGGCCTTCCTCTATGGCTACACCTTC. Its protein product is CASGEGAFLYGYTF. The gene calls are TRBV19 and TRBJ1-2; 7 bases align to TRBD1. CDR3 length equals 14 residues. Germline CDR1 and CDR2: LNHDA and SQIVND (reference sequence). The ends lost 8 bases at V and 4 bases at J; junction bases unmatched: 10. The complete variable domain, with remaining parts taken from reference TRBV19 and TRBJ1-2, reads DGGITQSPKYLFRKEGQNVTLSCEQNLNHDAMYWYRQDPGQGLRLIYYSQIVNDFQKGDIAEGYSVSREKKESFPLTVTSAQKNPTAFYLCASGEGAFLYGYTFGSGTRLTVV.

The gene calls are TRBV13 and TRBJ2-2, with 10 nucleotides matching TRBD1. Germline-derived CDR1 and CDR2 are PRHDT and FYEKMQ (reference sequence). The length of the CDR3 is 15 residues. V shed 5 bases, J shed 4 bases, and the junction held 4 bases outside the gene matches. The CDR3 DNA is TGTGCCAGCAGCCTCCGGACAGGGGGCACCGGGGAGCTGTTTTTT. This codes for CASSLRTGGTGELFF.

This clone was recorded once. The chain is built from TRBV5-1 and TRBJ1-1; 7 bases agree with TRBD1. Unmatched junction bases numbered 5, after V lost 3 bases and J lost 3 bases. This CDR3 spans 14 amino acids. The germline gives CDR1 SGHRS, CDR2 YFSETQ. CDR3 DNA: TGCGCCAGCAGCTCCTTCGACAGGGACACTGAAGCTTTCTTT. Encoded protein: CASSSFDRDTEAFF.

This clone was counted once. The J gene is TRBJ1-1, the V gene TRBV11-3; no firm D call. The CDR3 has 13 amino acids. Germline V gene lookup returns CDR1 SGHNT and CDR2 YENEEA. Trimming took off 1 base at V and 5 bases at J, with 8 bases between the two ends. Written as DNA, the CDR3 is TGTGCCAGCAGCTTAGGCCGTACGACTGAAGCTTTCTTT. Its protein product is CASSLGRTTEAFF. The complete variable domain, with remaining parts taken from reference TRBV11-3 and TRBJ1-1, reads EAGVVQSPRYKIIEKKQPVAFWCNPISGHNTLYWYLQNLGQGPELLIRYENEEAVDDSQLPKDRFSAERLKGVDSTLKIQPAELGDSAVYLCASSLGRTTEAFFGQGTRLTVV.

V usage is TRBV3-1 (or the pseudogene TRBV3-2) and J usage is TRBJ2-3; TRBD2 matches 14 bases. The V segment lost 6 bases and the J segment 2 bases; nucleotides outside the gene matches: 7. Germline lookup yields CDR1 LGHDT and CDR2 YNNKEL (reference sequence). The length of the CDR3 is 17 residues. CDR3 amino acids: CASSRGLAGGHTDTQYF. CDR3 nucleotide sequence: TGTGCCAGCAGTCGAGGACTAGCGGGGGGCCACACAGATACGCAGTATTTT.

The chain links TRBV4-2 to TRBJ2-3, with D unclear. The V end lost 0 bases, the J end lost 2 bases, and 12 bases lay between the germline ends. Looked up from germline, CDR1 is LGHNA and CDR2 is YNFKEQ. The CDR3 consists of 16 residues. DNA for the CDR3: TGTGCCAGCAGCCAAGATCCCCAAGGGATCACAGATACGCAGTATTTT. Translation gives CASSQDPQGITDTQYF.

The chain uses TRBV19 and TRBJ2-7; 8 nucleotides line up with TRBD2. This CDR3 spans 14 amino acids. Per the germline V gene, CDR1 is LNHDA and CDR2 is SQIVND (reference sequence). J lost 2 bases, V lost 3 bases, and 3 bases had no gene match. CDR3 DNA: TGTGCCAGTAGTATCAGCGGGGGAGCCTACGAGCAGTACTTC. Protein product: CASSISGGAYEQYF.

The gene calls are TRBV12-3 or TRBV12-4 and TRBJ2-1; TRBD1 aligns across 10 bases. The J segment lost 14 bases and the V segment lost 5 bases, leaving 6 bases of the junction unmatched. The CDR3 sequence is 12 residues long. CDR3 sequence reads: CASSNRDRGEFF. In nucleotides, the CDR3 is TGTGCCAGCAGTAACCGGGACAGGGGCGAGTTCTTC.

The rearrangement joins TRBV28 to TRBJ1-4, with 7 nucleotides matching TRBD1. CDR1 is MDHEN and CDR2 is SYDVKM in the germline V gene. CDR3 length equals 17 residues. J was trimmed by 1 base and V by 5 bases; bases with no gene match: 10. This chain's CDR3 is CASSPPQGPQTNEKLFF. The CDR3 DNA follows: TGTGCCAGCAGTCCCCCACAGGGGCCGCAAACTAATGAAAAACTGTTTTTT.

The chain combines TRBV28 with TRBJ2-7, with 9 bases that match TRBD1. V trimming: 3 bases; J trimming: 1 base; junction bases outside the gene matches: 1. The germline V gene encodes CDR1 MDHEN and CDR2 SYDVKM. The CDR3 is made up of 14 amino acids. CDR3 coding DNA: TGTGCCAGCAGTTTCGGGACAGGGTCCTACGAGCAGTACTTC. It yields the protein CASSFGTGSYEQYF.

The chain carries TRBV30 and TRBJ1-2; possible D gene TRBD1, 5 bases. In germline, CDR1 is GTSNPN, CDR2 SVGIG (reference sequence). Trimming removed 1 base from V and 5 bases from J, with 20 bases in between. The CDR3 extends over 16 amino acids. Here the CDR3 DNA reads TGTGCCTGGAGTGCGTTTGGGTCCGGGACGGGATATGGCTACACCTTC. This sequence encodes CAWSAFGSGTGYGYTF. Full variable domain (outside the CDR3, taken from reference TRBV30 and TRBJ1-2): SQTIHQWPATLVQPVGSPLSLECTVEGTSNPNLYWYRQAAGRGLQLLFYSVGIGQISSEVPQNLSASRPQDRQFILSSKKLLLSDSGFYLCAWSAFGSGTGYGYTFGSGTRLTVV.

The chain has TRBV3-1 (or the pseudogene TRBV3-2) and TRBJ2-1, with no clear D. Germline V lookup: CDR1 LGHDT, CDR2 YNNKEL (reference sequence). This CDR3 comprises 18 residues. V was shortened by 1 base and J by 5 bases, with 21 bases between the two germline ends. The CDR3 DNA reads TGTGCCAGCAGCCAAGTTTATCTCGGCGGCCGCTGGGACAATGAGCAGTTCTTC. It translates to CASSQVYLGGRWDNEQFF.